This T cell receptor (beta chain) was sequenced during a study of CD8 T cells in ankylosing spondylitis. Whole-study results and caveats: A subset of motif variants has previously been described in the synovial fluid and blood of reactive arthritis.

MiXCR, applied by TCRdb to the 5' RACE reads, yields one record per CDR3 protein. The table records 130,000 or so distinct CDR3 sequences, 7% of them present only once. Germline assignment: CDR1 KGHSH and CDR2 LQKENI. The V and J ends lost 0 bases and 10 bases, in that order; junction bases with no gene match: 11. CDR3 length: 16 residues. A few counts support this clonotype. The antigen remains unidentified. This chain joins TRBV18 and TRBJ2-1, with 8 nucleotides matching TRBD2. The TCR originated in a male donor with ankylosing spondylitis or in good health (not recorded which). Sequenced sample: blood, either unsorted or a sorted T cell fraction (not recorded which). In DNA form, the CDR3 reads TGTGCCAGCTCACCACCCGCGGGGGTAGCGGGACCCGAGCAGTTCTTC. It specifies CASSPPAGVAGPEQFF.